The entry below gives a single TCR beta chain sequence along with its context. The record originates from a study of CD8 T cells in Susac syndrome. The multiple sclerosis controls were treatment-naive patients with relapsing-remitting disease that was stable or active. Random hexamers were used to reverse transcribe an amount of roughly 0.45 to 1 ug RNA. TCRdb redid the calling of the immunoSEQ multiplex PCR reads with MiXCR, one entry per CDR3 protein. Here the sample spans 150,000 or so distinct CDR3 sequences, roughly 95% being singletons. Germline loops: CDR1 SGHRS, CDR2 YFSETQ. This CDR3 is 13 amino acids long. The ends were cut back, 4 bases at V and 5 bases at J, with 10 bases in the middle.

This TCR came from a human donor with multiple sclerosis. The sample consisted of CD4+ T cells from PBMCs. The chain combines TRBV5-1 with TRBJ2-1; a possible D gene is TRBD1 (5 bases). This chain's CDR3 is CASSLRQNNEQFF. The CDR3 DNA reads TGCGCCAGCAGCCTAAGACAGAACAATGAGCAGTTCTTC.